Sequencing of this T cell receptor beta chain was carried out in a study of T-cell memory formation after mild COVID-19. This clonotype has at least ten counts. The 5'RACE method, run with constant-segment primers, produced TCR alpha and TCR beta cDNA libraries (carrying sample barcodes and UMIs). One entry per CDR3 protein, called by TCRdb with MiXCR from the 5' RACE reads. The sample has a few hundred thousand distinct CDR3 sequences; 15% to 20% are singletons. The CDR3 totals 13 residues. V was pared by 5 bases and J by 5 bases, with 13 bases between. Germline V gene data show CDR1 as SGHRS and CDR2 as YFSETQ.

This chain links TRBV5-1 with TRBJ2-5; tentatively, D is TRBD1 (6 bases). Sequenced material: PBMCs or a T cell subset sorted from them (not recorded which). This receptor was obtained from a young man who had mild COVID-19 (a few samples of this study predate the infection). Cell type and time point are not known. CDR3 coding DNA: TGCGCCAGCAGGGCAGGGGCACGGGAGACCCAGTACTTC. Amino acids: CASRAGARETQYF.